Presented here are 8 T cell receptor beta chains from one specimen sequenced in a study of blood T cells in healthy people across ages. Alongside a J-beta primer mix, a sample-barcoded 5' primer served in a second PCR lasting about 7 to 11 cycles. TCRdb redid the calling of the 5' RACE reads with MiXCR, one entry per CDR3 protein. Of about 940,000 distinct CDR3 sequences in the sample, about 48% were seen once. Source material: blood. The receptors stem from a young man in good health.

This clonotype was observed at least ten times. The rearrangement links TRBV29-1 to TRBJ2-1; no clear D gene. Germline values: CDR1 SQVTM, CDR2 ANQGSEA. The CDR3 is 12 amino acids. Trimming shortened V by 6 bases and J by 2 bases, and 8 bases separated the two germline ends. CDR3 coding DNA: TGCAGCGTGGGCCAGGCCTACAATGAGCAGTTCTTC. Translation: CSVGQAYNEQFF.

The rearrangement links TRBV4-2 to TRBJ2-5; either TRBD1 or TRBD2 may supply D (6 bases each). The CDR3 length is 15 residues. The V end lost 3 bases, the J end lost 11 bases, and 22 bases lay between the germline ends. CDR1 is LGHNA, CDR2 YNFKEQ, per germline. This CDR3 reads CASSHNGGRNNEQYF. The DNA for the CDR3 is TGTGCCAGCAGCCATAACGGGGGCAGGAACAATGAGCAGTACTTC.

The table lists this clonotype with many counts. The chain recombines TRBV29-1 with TRBJ1-2; D is undetermined. Germline assignment: CDR1 SQVTM and CDR2 ANQGSEA. CDR3 size: 11 residues. V lost 4 bases and J 4 bases, leaving 7 bases between the germline ends. The CDR3: CSVGAVYGYTF. The CDR3 DNA reads as TGCAGCGTTGGAGCCGTCTATGGCTACACCTTC.

V and J are TRBV20-1 and TRBJ2-5; a possible D gene is TRBD2 (6 bases). Germline CDR1 is DFQATT and CDR2 is SNEGSKA (reference sequence). The CDR3 is 13 amino acids. Trimming cost V 0 bases and J 2 bases, with 7 bases left between them. This chain's CDR3 is CSARDREQETQYF. The DNA for the CDR3 is TGCAGTGCTAGAGATCGGGAGCAAGAGACCCAGTACTTC.

The gene calls are TRBV7-2 and TRBJ2-6; weak D call: TRBD1 (5 bases). The CDR3 contains 17 residues. Looked up from germline, CDR1 is SGHTA and CDR2 is FQGNSA. V was pared by 5 bases and J by 0 bases, with 14 bases between. This chain's CDR3 is CASSTGPTYSGANVLTF. The DNA of the CDR3 is TGTGCCAGCAGCACAGGACCGACGTACTCTGGGGCCAACGTCCTGACTTTC.

Remarks on this clonotype: This may be a read error, as it is one base from a much larger clone. The chain links TRBV7-2 to TRBJ1-2, with 7 bases identical to TRBD1. The CDR3 covers 15 residues. Trimming cost V 1 base and J 6 bases; bases outside gene matches: 8. Germline lookup yields CDR1 SGHTA and CDR2 FQGNSA. CDR3 nucleotides: TGTGCCAGCAGCTTAGACGGTACAGGGGCGCATGGCTACACCTTC. Translated, it gives CASSLDGTGAHGYTF.

This clonotype was found a few times. The rearrangement uses TRBV27 and TRBJ2-1; 11 bases map to TRBD2. The CDR3 has 16 amino acids. J lost 8 bases, V lost 0 bases, and 6 bases had no gene match. Germline loops: CDR1 MNHEY, CDR2 SMNVEV (reference sequence). The CDR3 loop is CASSLSGLAGGHEQFF. CDR3 nucleotides: TGTGCCAGCAGTTTATCGGGGCTAGCGGGGGGACATGAGCAGTTCTTC.

This chain links TRBV15 with TRBJ1-5; D gene ambiguous. Germline V gene sequence: CDR1 LNHNV, CDR2 YYDKDF (reference sequence). This CDR3 is built from 13 residues. With 5 bases removed from V and 3 bases from J, the gap between germline ends came to 8 bases. DNA of the CDR3: TGTGCCACCAGCGACTTGCCCAATCAGCCCCAGCATTTT. Encoded protein: CATSDLPNQPQHF.